The text below deals with one T cell receptor (beta chain). Its antigen is unidentified. This specimen comes from a study of naive and memory T cell subsets. Broader study findings: The RNA method is potentially sensitive to activation and differentiation changes.

Four PCR rounds used nested alpha and beta constant region primers plus the SP2 primer. Reverse transcription of blood and skin TCR RNA was primed at alpha and beta constant regions. TCRdb independently ran MiXCR on the 5' RACE reads; one entry per CDR3 protein. The table records over 50,000 distinct CDR3 sequences, around 8% of them present only once. Per the germline V gene, CDR1 is MNHNY and CDR2 is SVGAGI (reference sequence). This CDR3 spans 14 amino acids. V lost 4 bases and J lost 9; bases outside the gene matches: 9. An oligonucleotide containing a UMI was ligated to the 3' end of TCR cDNA. Whole-blood samples were 2 to 3 ml of peripheral blood from healthy adult volunteers.

The clonotype comes from a female donor in good health. The J gene is TRBJ2-5, the V gene TRBV6-6, with 9 bases matching TRBD1. CDR3: CASSSTGGGGAQYF. CDR3 nucleotides: TGTGCCAGCAGTTCGACAGGGGGTGGGGGGGCCCAGTACTTC.